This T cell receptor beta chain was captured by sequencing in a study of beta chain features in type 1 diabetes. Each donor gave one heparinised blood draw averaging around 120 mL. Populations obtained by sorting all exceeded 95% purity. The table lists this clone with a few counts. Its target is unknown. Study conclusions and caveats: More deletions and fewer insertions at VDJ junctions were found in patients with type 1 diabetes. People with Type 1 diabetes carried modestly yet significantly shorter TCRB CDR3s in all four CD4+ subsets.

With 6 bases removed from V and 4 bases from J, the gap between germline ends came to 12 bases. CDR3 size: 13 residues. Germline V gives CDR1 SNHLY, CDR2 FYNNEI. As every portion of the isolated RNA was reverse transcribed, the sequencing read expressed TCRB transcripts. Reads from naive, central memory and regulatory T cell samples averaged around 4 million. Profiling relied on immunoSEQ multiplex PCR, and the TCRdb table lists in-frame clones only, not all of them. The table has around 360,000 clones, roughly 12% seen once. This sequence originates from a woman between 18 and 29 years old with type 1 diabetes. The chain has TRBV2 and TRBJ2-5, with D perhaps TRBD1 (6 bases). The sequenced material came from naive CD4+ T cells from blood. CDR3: CASRLKQGETQYF. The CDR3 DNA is TGTGCCAGCAGATTAAAACAGGGAGAGACCCAGTACTTC.